The 15 T cell receptor beta chains presented below share a single source sample, sequenced in a study of blood T cell repertoires in COVID-19. The data were produced by immunoSEQ multiplex PCR, yet TCRdb's version contains in-frame clones alone and is incomplete. This sample yields over 85,000 clones, of which approximately 85% are seen a single time; just over 3% belongs to the top ten. The sequenced material came from peripheral blood. The receptors were sampled from a woman older than 75 with COVID-19, enrolled during active disease.

The V gene is TRBV19, the J gene TRBJ2-2; TRBD2 matches 7 bases. The V segment lost 5 bases and the J segment 3 bases; nucleotides outside the gene matches: 3. This CDR3 is 14 amino acids long. The germline V gene has CDR1 LNHDA and CDR2 SQIVND (reference sequence). The CDR3 spells CASSSGGYTGELFF. The CDR3, as DNA: TGTGCCAGTAGTTCGGGGGGTTACACCGGGGAGCTGTTTTTT.

The chain has TRBV18 and TRBJ2-7; 12 positions match TRBD2. Germline-derived CDR1 and CDR2 are KGHSH and LQKENI. Unmatched junction bases numbered 8, after V lost 0 bases and J lost 5 bases. CDR3 length: 17 amino acids. The CDR3: CASSPPLGLAGSHEQYF. CDR3 DNA sequence: TGTGCCAGCTCACCACCCCTTGGACTAGCGGGGTCCCACGAGCAGTACTTC.

V usage is TRBV7-2 and J usage is TRBJ2-5; 14 bases line up with TRBD2. Germline lookup yields CDR1 SGHTA and CDR2 FQGNSA. Trimming cost V 4 bases and J 1 base; bases outside gene matches: 8. The length of the CDR3 is 18 residues. CDR3 coding DNA: TGTGCCAGCAGCTATCCAGGACTAGCGGGAGGCTCCCAAGAGACCCAGTACTTC. Its protein is CASSYPGLAGGSQETQYF.

The chain is built from TRBV9 and TRBJ2-3; D unresolved. Trimming shortened V by 0 bases and J by 1 base, and 9 bases separated the two germline ends. The CDR3 consists of 15 residues. Germline-derived CDR1 and CDR2 are SGDLS and YYNGEE. The chain's CDR3 is CASSVGRPGTDTQYF. CDR3 coding DNA: TGTGCCAGCAGCGTAGGGCGGCCCGGCACAGATACGCAGTATTTT.

The chain employs TRBV18 and TRBJ1-5, with 9 positions matching TRBD1. Trimming at V came to 1 base and at J to 7 bases, leaving 8 bases not matched to a gene. The CDR3 runs 16 residues. Germline V gene lookup returns CDR1 KGHSH and CDR2 LQKENI. CDR3 residues: CASSPRRGQGGQPQHF. CDR3 in DNA: TGTGCCAGCTCACCACGTCGGGGACAGGGAGGCCAGCCCCAGCATTTT.

V usage is TRBV19 and J usage is TRBJ2-7; 14 bases map to TRBD2. The V and J ends lost 5 bases and 1 base, in that order; junction bases with no gene match: 16. In germline, CDR1 is LNHDA, CDR2 SQIVND (reference sequence). CDR3 size: 20 residues. CDR3: CASSPGRSGLAGVGSYEQYF. The CDR3 DNA reads as TGTGCCAGTAGTCCGGGCCGTTCGGGACTAGCGGGAGTAGGGTCCTACGAGCAGTACTTC.

V is TRBV7-8 and J is TRBJ2-7; D is possibly TRBD2 (5 bases). This CDR3 has 12 residues. V was clipped by 5 bases and J by 6 bases, with 11 bases between them. Germline V gene data show CDR1 as SGHVS and CDR2 as FQNEAQ. The CDR3 DNA is TGTGCCAGCAGCCCAGGACTCTTCGAGCAGTACTTC. Its translation is CASSPGLFEQYF.

This clone showed up just once. The J gene is TRBJ2-7, the V gene TRBV5-1, with D tentatively TRBD2 (5 bases). Germline values: CDR1 SGHRS, CDR2 YFSETQ. Trimming pared 0 bases from V and 5 bases from J, leaving 15 bases between. The CDR3 runs 15 residues. CDR3 sequence: CASSLARQRSNEQYF. CDR3 bases: TGCGCCAGCAGCTTGGCCAGGCAGCGGTCGAACGAGCAGTACTTC.

The chain couples TRBV5-5 to TRBJ2-2; 11 bases match TRBD1. This CDR3 has 15 residues. Germline V gives CDR1 SGHKS, CDR2 YYEKEE (reference sequence). Losses at the gene ends were 3 bases for V and 4 bases for J; bases not matched to a gene: 2. Written as DNA, the CDR3 is TGTGCCAGCAGCTCCGGGACAGGGGGCACCGGGGAGCTGTTTTTT. Translation: CASSSGTGGTGELFF.

J is TRBJ1-5 and V is TRBV6-5; the match to TRBD1 covers 9 bases. V lost 5 bases, J lost 10 bases, and 12 bases stayed unmatched. The CDR3 runs 15 residues. The V gene's germline CDR1 is MNHEY and CDR2 SVGAGI. The DNA of the CDR3 is TGTGCCAGCAGTAAGCGGACAGGGGCCCATAGACCCCAGCATTTT. Its protein is CASSKRTGAHRPQHF.

The chain uses TRBV30 and TRBJ2-5; D might be TRBD2 (6 bases). V lost 0 bases to trimming and J lost 5 bases, with 19 bases between them. Germline loops: CDR1 GTSNPN, CDR2 SVGIG (reference sequence). CDR3 length: 16 residues. The CDR3 loop is CAWSVRGSGGRETQYF. The DNA for the CDR3 is TGTGCCTGGAGTGTGAGGGGTAGCGGTGGTAGGGAGACCCAGTACTTC. Filled out from reference TRBV30 and TRBJ2-5, the complete variable domain reads SQTIHQWPATLVQPVGSPLSLECTVEGTSNPNLYWYRQAAGRGLQLLFYSVGIGQISSEVPQNLSASRPQDRQFILSSKKLLLSDSGFYLCAWSVRGSGGRETQYFGPGTRLLVL.

The rearrangement links TRBV10-3 to TRBJ1-1, with D unclear. V gave up 4 bases and J gave up 5 bases, with 5 bases separating them. The CDR3 has 11 residues. Germline-derived CDR1 and CDR2 are ENHRY and SYGVKD. The CDR3 region is CAISGQTEAFF. In nucleotides, the CDR3 is TGTGCCATCAGTGGGCAGACTGAAGCTTTCTTT.

This chain joins TRBV10-3 and TRBJ2-3, with 9 bases that match TRBD2. Germline assignment: CDR1 ENHRY and CDR2 SYGVKD. This CDR3 has 15 residues. V lost 6 bases to trimming and J lost 2 bases; unmatched junction nucleotides: 6. This CDR3 is CAISESGGFTDTQYF. CDR3 bases: TGTGCCATCAGCGAGAGCGGGGGGTTCACAGATACGCAGTATTTT.

V gene TRBV18 combines with J gene TRBJ2-7; D is unresolved. Germline-derived CDR1 and CDR2 are KGHSH and LQKENI. V gave up 0 bases and J gave up 2 bases, with 14 bases separating them. The CDR3 extends over 16 amino acids. The chain's CDR3 is CASSPPITRLTYEQYF. CDR3 DNA sequence: TGTGCCAGCTCACCACCAATCACCAGGCTTACCTACGAGCAGTACTTC.

The sample holds a few counts of this clone. The chain is built from TRBV30 and TRBJ2-3; no reliable D call. Germline lookup yields CDR1 GTSNPN and CDR2 SVGIG (reference sequence). The V gene lost 7 bases and the J gene lost 1 base, with 18 bases spanning the gap. CDR3 length: 15 amino acids. The CDR3 nucleotides read TGTGCCTTCATCCGTTCGGTTTACGGCACAGATACGCAGTATTTT. Protein sequence: CAFIRSVYGTDTQYF. The entire variable domain, with the rest obtained from reference TRBV30 and TRBJ2-3, is as follows: SQTIHQWPATLVQPVGSPLSLECTVEGTSNPNLYWYRQAAGRGLQLLFYSVGIGQISSEVPQNLSASRPQDRQFILSSKKLLLSDSGFYLCAFIRSVYGTDTQYFGPGTRLTVL.